This is a list of T cell receptor beta chains from one sample in a study of beta chain features in type 1 diabetes. Generated by immunoSEQ multiplex PCR, the TCRdb table keeps only in-frame clones and is missing some. This sample has 120,000 to 150,000 clones, with about 9.7% found just once. The material sequenced was central memory CD4+ T cells from blood. The source is a woman in her thirties or forties in good health. The CDR3 runs from the conserved cysteine through the conserved F or W. D genes are given only for firm matches. The size entry is marked missing in some rows and otherwise reads once, few, many or a size class.

>TRBD2|TRBV2|TRBJ2-5|few
CASSDGGGAETQYF
TGTGCCAGCAGTGATGGCGGGGGGGCCGAGACCCAGTACTTC
>TRBD2|TRBV6-5|TRBJ2-7|.
CASTAGGAGEQYF
TGTGCCAGCACCGCCGGGGGGGCGGGGGAGCAGTACTTC
>.|TRBV18|TRBJ1-2|few
CASSLSSRIDYGYTF
TGTGCCAGCTCACTTTCCTCCAGGATCGACTATGGCTACACCTTC
>.|TRBV9|TRBJ2-2|few
CASSVADRRGTGELFF
TGTGCCAGCAGCGTAGCGGACCGAAGGGGCACCGGGGAGCTGTTTTTT
>.|TRBV11-2|TRBJ2-2|once
CASSLALGRSTGELFF
TGTGCCAGCAGCTTAGCCCTCGGCAGGTCAACCGGGGAGCTGTTTTTT
>.|TRBV5-1|TRBJ2-3|.
CASSLGGGSDTQYF
TGCGCCAGCAGCTTGGGTGGTGGCTCGGATACGCAGTATTTT
>TRBD1|TRBV25-1|TRBJ2-5|.
CASSDHRGPQETQYF
TGTGCCAGCAGTGACCACAGGGGGCCGCAAGAGACCCAGTACTTC
>.|TRBV2|TRBJ2-2|.
CASSEHETNTGELFF
TGTGCCAGCAGTGAACACGAGACGAACACCGGGGAGCTGTTTTTT
>TRBD2|TRBV5-6|TRBJ2-1|many
CASSAGTSSYNEQFF
TGTGCCAGCAGTGCCGGGACTAGCTCCTACAATGAGCAGTTCTTC
>TRBD2|TRBV13|TRBJ2-1|.
CASSSQIRTSGVNNEQFF
TGTGCCAGCAGCTCGCAAATCCGGACTAGCGGGGTGAACAATGAGCAGTTCTTC
>.|TRBV25-1|TRBJ1-3|few
CASSVGGSGGNTIYF
TGTGCCAGCAGCGTTGGGGGCTCTGGTGGAAACACCATATATTTT
>TRBD1|TRBV19|TRBJ2-1|once
CASSGIRGRSYNEQFF
TGTGCCAGTAGCGGGATTAGGGGGCGCTCCTACAATGAGCAGTTCTTC
>TRBD2|TRBV25-1|TRBJ2-7|few
CASSEGRAGVSEQYF
TGTGCCAGCAGTGAAGGAAGAGCGGGGGTGAGTGAGCAGTACTTC
>TRBD2|TRBV19|TRBJ2-3|few
CASRSGGSTDTQYF
TGTGCCAGTAGAAGCGGGGGGAGCACAGATACGCAGTATTTT
>TRBD1|TRBV7-2|TRBJ2-1|few
CASSYPRDPRGNEQFF
TGTGCCAGCAGCTACCCCCGGGACCCCAGGGGGAATGAGCAGTTCTTC
>.|TRBV6-5|TRBJ1-3|.
CASTQGRGGTIYF
TGTGCCAGCACCCAGGGGCGAGGCGGCACCATATATTTT
>.|TRBV7-9|TRBJ1-6|.
CASSAKGISNSPLHF
TGTGCCAGCAGCGCCAAGGGGATCTCCAATTCACCCCTCCACTTT
>.|TRBV10-2|TRBJ2-1|few
CASSRRRGWHEQFF
TGCGCCAGCAGTAGGAGGAGGGGTTGGCATGAGCAGTTCTTC
>TRBD1|TRBV5-4|TRBJ2-7|few
CASSLQGAKPYEQYF
TGTGCCAGCAGCTTACAGGGGGCGAAGCCCTACGAGCAGTACTTC
>TRBD2|TRBV5-6|TRBJ2-5|.
CASSRGLAGTRETQYF
TGTGCCAGCAGCCGGGGACTAGCGGGGACGCGAGAGACCCAGTACTTC
>.|TRBV14|TRBJ1-2|few
CASSQITMNYGYTF
TGTGCCAGCAGCCAGATTACTATGAACTATGGCTACACCTTC
>.|TRBV9|TRBJ1-2|few
CASSTKGQSGYGYTF
TGTGCCAGCAGCACCAAAGGACAGTCCGGGTATGGCTACACCTTC
>TRBD1|TRBV19|TRBJ1-1|.
CASRSGTGGVPEAFF
TGTGCCAGTAGATCGGGGACAGGGGGTGTCCCTGAAGCTTTCTTT
>.|TRBV27|TRBJ2-7|.
CASSRTEIYEQYF
TGTGCCAGCAGTCGGACAGAGATCTACGAGCAGTACTTC
>TRBD2|TRBV7-9|TRBJ2-7|few
CASSQPSGTSGAPAYEQYF
TGTGCCAGCAGCCAACCCTCCGGGACTAGCGGGGCCCCAGCCTACGAGCAGTACTTC
>.|TRBV6-5|TRBJ1-4|.
CASSYHRAPGEKLFF
TGTGCCAGCAGTTACCACAGGGCGCCGGGCGAAAAACTGTTTTTT
>.|TRBV11-3|TRBJ2-7|few
CASSFTGSGSYEQYF
TGTGCCAGCAGCTTCACAGGGTCGGGGTCCTACGAGCAGTACTTC
>TRBD1|TRBV29-1|TRBJ1-6|few
CSVSGTANSPLHF
TGCAGCGTTTCCGGGACAGCCAATTCACCCCTCCACTTT
>.|TRBV7-2|TRBJ2-5|.
CASTPGVRGRGPETQYF
TGTGCCAGCACCCCCGGAGTCAGGGGCCGAGGGCCCGAGACCCAGTACTTC
>TRBD1|TRBV19|TRBJ1-2|.
CASSMDKGQGVYTF
TGTGCCAGTAGTATGGATAAAGGACAGGGCGTCTACACCTTC
>TRBD2|TRBV11-2|TRBJ2-1|many
CASSSLSGPAHNEQFF
TGTGCCAGCAGCAGTCTTAGCGGGCCAGCCCACAATGAGCAGTTCTTC
>TRBD1|TRBV28|TRBJ1-2|.
CASSLTGTGSNYGYTF
TGTGCCAGCAGTCTTACCGGGACAGGGAGTAACTATGGCTACACCTTC
>.|TRBV1|TRBJ2-5|few
CTSSHPTTGGHSRTTQYF
TGCACCAGCAGCCATCCCACCACAGGGGGCCACTCCCGTACGACCCAGTACTTC
>TRBD1|TRBV19|TRBJ1-5|.
CASSSGTGKNQPQHF
TGTGCCAGTAGTTCCGGGACAGGGAAGAATCAGCCCCAGCATTTT
>.|TRBV6-6|TRBJ2-7|.
CASTTSGLSTYEQYF
TGTGCCAGCACCACCTCTGGCTTGTCGACCTACGAGCAGTACTTC
>.|TRBV27|TRBJ2-7|.
CASSKKTGVPYEQYF
TGTGCCAGCAGTAAAAAGACAGGTGTCCCCTACGAGCAGTACTTC
>TRBD1|TRBV9|TRBJ1-1|.
CASSLTGTGGGTPEAFF
TGTGCCAGCAGTCTCACCGGGACAGGGGGAGGTACGCCTGAAGCTTTCTTT
>.|TRBV10-3|TRBJ1-2|.
CAITPREDYGYTF
TGTGCCATCACCCCCAGGGAGGACTATGGCTACACCTTC
>TRBD2|TRBV9|TRBJ2-7|few
CASSATREGEQYF
TGTGCCAGCAGCGCAACGCGGGAGGGCGAGCAGTACTTC
>.|TRBV2|TRBJ2-7|.
CASSPRGYYEQYF
TGTGCCAGCAGCCCCCGGGGGTACTACGAGCAGTACTTC
>.|TRBV11-2|TRBJ2-5|few
CASSLDGRGRQETQYF
TGTGCCAGCAGCTTAGACGGCAGGGGGAGGCAAGAGACCCAGTACTTC
>TRBD2|TRBV5-4|TRBJ2-4|many
CATGTSGGENIQYF
TGTGCCACCGGGACTAGCGGGGGGGAAAACATTCAGTACTTC
>TRBD1|TRBV5-4|TRBJ2-7|many
CASSQTGGSYEQYF
TGTGCCAGCAGCCAGACAGGGGGGTCCTACGAGCAGTACTTC
>.|TRBV29-1|TRBJ1-4|.
CSVRDNEKLFF
TGCAGCGTGAGAGATAATGAAAAACTGTTTTTT
>TRBD2|TRBV4-3|TRBJ2-2|once
CASSLAFRGGNTGELFF
TGCGCCAGCAGCCTGGCCTTTCGGGGGGGGAACACCGGGGAGCTGTTTTTT
>.|TRBV4-3|TRBJ2-5|many
CASSQETRRETQYF
TGCGCCAGCAGCCAAGAAACCCGTCGGGAGACCCAGTACTTC
>TRBD2|TRBV5-1|TRBJ2-5|.
CASSVGTSGGKETQYF
TGCGCCAGCAGCGTTGGGACTAGCGGGGGTAAAGAGACCCAGTACTTC
>TRBD2|TRBV9|TRBJ2-7|.
CASSVGAGGAYEQYF
TGTGCCAGCAGCGTAGGAGCGGGGGGGGCCTACGAGCAGTACTTC
>TRBD2|TRBV28|TRBJ2-1|many
CASSRGGSNEQFF
TGTGCCAGCAGCCGGGGGGGCAGCAATGAGCAGTTCTTC
>.|TRBV7-8|TRBJ1-5|few
CASSPQQGNQPQHF
TGTGCCAGCAGTCCTCAACAGGGAAATCAGCCCCAGCATTTT
>TRBD2|TRBV6-5|TRBJ2-3|.
CASSLGLAGDTQYF
TGTGCCAGCAGCCTCGGACTAGCGGGGGATACGCAGTATTTT
>TRBD1|TRBV28|TRBJ1-5|.
CASSSDRGPQPQHF
TGTGCCAGCAGTTCGGACAGGGGGCCTCAGCCCCAGCATTTT
>.|TRBV7-2|TRBJ1-5|few
CASSLAQGRSNQPQHF
TGTGCCAGCAGCTTAGCGCAGGGGCGAAGCAATCAGCCCCAGCATTTT
>.|TRBV7-9|TRBJ2-7|.
CASRAGQTYEQYF
TGTGCCAGCAGGGCGGGACAGACCTACGAGCAGTACTTC
>.|TRBV11-2|TRBJ1-1|few
CASSLNSGSGSTEAFF
TGTGCCAGCAGCTTGAACAGTGGCTCCGGGAGTACTGAAGCTTTCTTT
>TRBD1|TRBV9|TRBJ2-6|.
CASSVGTGGGGANVLTF
TGTGCCAGCAGCGTGGGGACAGGGGGTGGTGGGGCCAACGTCCTGACTTTC
>TRBD1|TRBV19|TRBJ1-1|.
CASIDRGNTEAFF
TGTGCCAGTATCGACAGGGGGAACACTGAAGCTTTCTTT
>TRBD1|TRBV14|TRBJ2-2|few
CASSHPDRSFNTGELFF
TGTGCCAGCAGCCACCCGGACAGGTCATTCAACACCGGGGAGCTGTTTTTT
>.|TRBV6-5|TRBJ2-1|few
CASSEDLTGWLF
TGTGCCAGCAGTGAGGACCTTACAGGGTGGCTCTTC
>TRBD1|TRBV5-1|TRBJ1-1|.
CASSSQGARTEAFF
TGCGCCAGCAGCTCACAGGGGGCCAGGACTGAAGCTTTCTTT